The source of this TCR beta chain is a study of identical twins. In TCRdb, the 5' RACE reads were re-called with MiXCR into one record per CDR3 protein. Here the sample spans some 600,000 distinct CDR3 sequences, about 7% being singletons. Germline V CDR1 and CDR2: SGHRS, YFSETQ. The CDR3 spans 15 residues. V was cut by 4 bases and J by 0 bases, with 14 bases left in between. These records were also assigned to another study, of yellow fever vaccine responses in identical twins. That report notes: Convergence reportedly seemed to mark part of the twins' vaccine T cell response, with personalization marking the rest.

The sample comprised PBMCs. The clonotype originates from a woman between 18 and 30 years old in good health. The gene calls are TRBV5-1 and TRBJ2-7; D may be TRBD1 or TRBD2 (7 bases each). For the CDR3, the DNA is TGCGCCAGCAGCGGGGGGGCAGGGGGCTCCTACGAGCAGTACTTC. Translating it yields CASSGGAGGSYEQYF.